This T cell receptor beta chain was sequenced in a study of blood T cells in healthy people across ages. Study-level points and caveats: Nothing was known about donor CMV status, and this possibly confounded expanded clonotype changes. Strong correlation was found linking TCR beta diversity to naive T cell percentage.

The CDR3 has 14 residues. Germline CDR1 and CDR2: SQVTM and ANQGSEA. The V end was cut by 4 bases, the J end by 5 bases, with 18 bases between. The authors ran a second PCR of about 6 to 12 cycles using a sample-barcoded 5' primer and a J-beta primer mix. The authors tagged each cDNA molecule using a template-switch adaptor with 12 random nucleotides. Via MiXCR, TCRdb re-called the 5' RACE reads, giving one row per CDR3 protein. The table records under 950,000 distinct CDR3 sequences, about 20% of them present only once. This clonotype has more than one count but fewer than ten. Antigen: not known. Peripheral blood, ten milliliters per donor, was collected.

This sequence was found in a man between 65 and 79 years old in good health. The V call is TRBV29-1, the J call TRBJ2-7; D is uncertain. The sequenced sample was blood. This chain's CDR3 is CSVGHIGGPNEQYF. CDR3 nucleotides: TGCAGCGTTGGACACATTGGTGGTCCCAACGAGCAGTACTTC.